This TCR beta chain was found in a study of type 1 regulatory T cells. This clonotype was detected ten times or more. What it binds is unknown. Unmatched junction bases numbered 14, after V lost 7 bases and J lost 4 bases. The CDR3 totals 17 residues. TCRdb re-analysed the reads in MiXCR, keeping a single row per CDR3 protein. The sample lists 40,000 to 50,000 distinct CDR3 sequences; 10% to 15% were seen once. The material sequenced was cultured non-Tr1 T cells, either the whole culture or a sorted T cell fraction (not recorded which). The chain carries TRBV12-3 or TRBV12-4 and TRBJ2-7; TRBD2 matches 12 bases. The sequence was collected from a human donor in good health. The CDR3 DNA reads as TGTGCCAGCACCCTAGCTCGGCGGGGGACTAGCGGGTACGAGCAGTACTTC. Its protein product is CASTLARRGTSGYEQYF.